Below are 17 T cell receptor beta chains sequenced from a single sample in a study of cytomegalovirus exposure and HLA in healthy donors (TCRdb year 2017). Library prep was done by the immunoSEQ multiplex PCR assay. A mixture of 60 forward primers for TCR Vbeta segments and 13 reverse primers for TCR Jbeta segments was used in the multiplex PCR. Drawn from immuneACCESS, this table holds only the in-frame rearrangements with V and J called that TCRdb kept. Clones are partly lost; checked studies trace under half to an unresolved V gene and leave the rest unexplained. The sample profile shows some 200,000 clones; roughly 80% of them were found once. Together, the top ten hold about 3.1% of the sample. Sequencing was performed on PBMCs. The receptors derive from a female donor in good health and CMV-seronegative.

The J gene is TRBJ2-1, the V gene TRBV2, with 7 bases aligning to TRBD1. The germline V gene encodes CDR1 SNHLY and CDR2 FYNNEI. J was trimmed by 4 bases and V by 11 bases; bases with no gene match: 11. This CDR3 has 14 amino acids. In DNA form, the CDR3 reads TGTGCCGCACTAGACCGGGACAGTTACAATGAGCAGTTCTTC. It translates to CAALDRDSYNEQFF. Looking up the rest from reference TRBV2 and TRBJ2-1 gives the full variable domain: EPEVTQTPSHQVTQMGQEVILRCVPISNHLYFYWYRQILGQKVEFLVSFYNNEISEKSEIFDDQFSVERPDGSNFTLKIRSTKLEDSAMYFCAALDRDSYNEQFFGPGTRLTVL.

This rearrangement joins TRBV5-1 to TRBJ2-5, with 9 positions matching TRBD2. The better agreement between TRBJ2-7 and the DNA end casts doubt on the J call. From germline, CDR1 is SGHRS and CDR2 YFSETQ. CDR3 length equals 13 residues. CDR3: CASSWSGGYEQYF. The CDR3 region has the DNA TGCGCCAGCAGCTGGAGCGGGGGGTACGAGCAGTACTTC.

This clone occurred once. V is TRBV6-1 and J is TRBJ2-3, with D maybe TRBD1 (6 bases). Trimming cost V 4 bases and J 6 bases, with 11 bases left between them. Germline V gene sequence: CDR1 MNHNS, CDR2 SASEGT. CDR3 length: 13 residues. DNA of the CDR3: TGTGCCAGCAGTGTCTACAGGGTGGATACGCAGTATTTT. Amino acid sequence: CASSVYRVDTQYF.

Here the CDR3 DNA reads TGTGCCAGCAGTGGAGGCGGCACAATCACGGATGAGCAGTTCTTC. Encoded protein: CASSGGGTITDEQFF. The chain carries TRBV2 and TRBJ2-1, with D unresolved. This CDR3 region has 15 residues. The V end was cut by 4 bases, the J end by 8 bases, with 18 bases between. The germline V gene has CDR1 SNHLY and CDR2 FYNNEI. Using reference TRBV2 and TRBJ2-1 for the parts outside the CDR3, the full variable domain is EPEVTQTPSHQVTQMGQEVILRCVPISNHLYFYWYRQILGQKVEFLVSFYNNEISEKSEIFDDQFSVERPDGSNFTLKIRSTKLEDSAMYFCASSGGGTITDEQFFGPGTRLTVL.

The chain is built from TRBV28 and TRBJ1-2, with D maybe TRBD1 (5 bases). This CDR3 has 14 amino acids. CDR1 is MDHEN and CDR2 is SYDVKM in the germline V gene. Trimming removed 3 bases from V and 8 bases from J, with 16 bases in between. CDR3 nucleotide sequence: TGTGCCAGCAGTTTGGGAGGGGATTCGGTGGGCTACACCTTC. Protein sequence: CASSLGGDSVGYTF.

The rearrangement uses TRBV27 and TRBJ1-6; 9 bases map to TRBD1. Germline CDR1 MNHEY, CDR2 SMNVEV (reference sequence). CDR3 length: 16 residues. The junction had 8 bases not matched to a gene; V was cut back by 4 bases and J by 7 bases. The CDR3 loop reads CASSSTMTGGNSPLHF. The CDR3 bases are TGTGCCAGCAGTTCAACGATGACAGGGGGGAATTCACCCCTCCACTTT.

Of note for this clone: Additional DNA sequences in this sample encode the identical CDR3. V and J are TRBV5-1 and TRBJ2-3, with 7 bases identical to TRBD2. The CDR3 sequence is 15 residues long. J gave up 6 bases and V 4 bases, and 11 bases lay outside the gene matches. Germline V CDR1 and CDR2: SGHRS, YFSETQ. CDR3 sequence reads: CASSLRAGDTDTQYF. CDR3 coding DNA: TGCGCCAGCAGCCTCCGGGCGGGGGATACGGATACGCAGTATTTT.

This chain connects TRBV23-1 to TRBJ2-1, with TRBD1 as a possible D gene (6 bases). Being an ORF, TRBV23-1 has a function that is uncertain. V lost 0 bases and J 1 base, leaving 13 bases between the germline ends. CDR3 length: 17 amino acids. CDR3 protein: CASSQSRVQGSYNEQFF. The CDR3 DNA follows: TGCGCCAGCAGTCAATCTAGGGTCCAGGGGTCCTACAATGAGCAGTTCTTC.

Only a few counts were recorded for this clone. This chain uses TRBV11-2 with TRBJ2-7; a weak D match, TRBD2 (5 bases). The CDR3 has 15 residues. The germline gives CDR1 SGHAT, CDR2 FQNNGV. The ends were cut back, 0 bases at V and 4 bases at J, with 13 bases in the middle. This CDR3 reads CASSLERGMRYEQYF. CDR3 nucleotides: TGTGCCAGCAGCTTAGAGAGAGGGATGAGATACGAGCAGTACTTC.

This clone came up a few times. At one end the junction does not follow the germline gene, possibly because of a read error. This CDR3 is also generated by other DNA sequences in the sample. CDR3 nucleotides: TGTTCCAGCAGCTTAGCCCTAGCGGGTTCCTACAATGAGCAGTTCTTC. Protein product: CSSSLALAGSYNEQFF. The rearrangement links TRBV7-9 to TRBJ2-1; 8 bases are a match to TRBD2. CDR1 and CDR2 from the germline V gene are SEHNR and FQNEAQ (reference sequence). This CDR3 region has 16 residues.

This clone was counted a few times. CDR3 amino acids: CASSAARQGKNIQYF. The CDR3 DNA reads TGTGCCAGCAGTGCGGCGAGACAGGGGAAAAACATTCAGTACTTC. The chain couples TRBV6-5 to TRBJ2-4; 8 nucleotides match TRBD1. The CDR3 is 15 residues long. CDR1 and CDR2 from the germline V gene are MNHEY and SVGAGI. Trimming took 5 bases from V and 4 from J; bases not matched to a gene: 7.

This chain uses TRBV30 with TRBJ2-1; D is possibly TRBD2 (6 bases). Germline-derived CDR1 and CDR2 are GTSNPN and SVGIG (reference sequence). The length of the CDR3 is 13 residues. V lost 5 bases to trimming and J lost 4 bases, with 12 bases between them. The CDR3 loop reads CAWDIAAYNEQFF. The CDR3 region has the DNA TGTGCCTGGGACATAGCGGCTTACAATGAGCAGTTCTTC.

The CDR3 sequence is CASSISGLETQYF. The CDR3 DNA is TGTGCCAGTAGTATTTCAGGGTTGGAGACCCAGTACTTC. The rearrangement uses TRBV19 and TRBJ2-5, with TRBD1 as a possible D gene (5 bases). This CDR3 comprises 13 residues. The germline V gene encodes CDR1 LNHDA and CDR2 SQIVND (reference sequence). V was shortened by 3 bases and J by 5 bases, with 10 bases between the two germline ends.

The CDR3 region has the DNA TGCGCCAGCAGCTTGGCCGGCGGTAGGTCTAATGAAAAACTGTTTTTT. As protein: CASSLAGGRSNEKLFF. The chain is built from TRBV5-1 and TRBJ1-4, with D hard to call. With 0 bases removed from V and 3 bases from J, the gap between germline ends came to 12 bases. The CDR3 runs 16 residues. Germline-derived CDR1 and CDR2 are SGHRS and YFSETQ.

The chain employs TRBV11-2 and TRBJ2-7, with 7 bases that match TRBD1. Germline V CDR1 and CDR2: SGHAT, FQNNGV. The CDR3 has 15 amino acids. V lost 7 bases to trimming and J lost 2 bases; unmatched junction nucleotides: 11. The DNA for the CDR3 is TGTGCCAGCACTCTAAGGGGGACAGCCACCTACGAGCAGTACTTC. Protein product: CASTLRGTATYEQYF.

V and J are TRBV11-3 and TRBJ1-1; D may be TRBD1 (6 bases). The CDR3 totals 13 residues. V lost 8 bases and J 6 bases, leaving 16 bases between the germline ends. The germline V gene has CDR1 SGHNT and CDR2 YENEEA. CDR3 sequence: CASRKTGLAEAFF. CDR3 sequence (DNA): TGTGCCAGCCGTAAGACAGGTCTCGCTGAAGCTTTCTTT. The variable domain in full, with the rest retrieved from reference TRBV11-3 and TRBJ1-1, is EAGVVQSPRYKIIEKKQPVAFWCNPISGHNTLYWYLQNLGQGPELLIRYENEEAVDDSQLPKDRFSAERLKGVDSTLKIQPAELGDSAVYLCASRKTGLAEAFFGQGTRLTVV.

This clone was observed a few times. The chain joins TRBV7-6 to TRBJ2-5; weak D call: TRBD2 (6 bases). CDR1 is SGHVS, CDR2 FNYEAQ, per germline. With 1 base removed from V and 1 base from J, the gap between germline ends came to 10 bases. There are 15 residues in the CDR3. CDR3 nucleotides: TGTGCCAGCAGCTTAGGGCTAGCGACCCAAGAGACCCAGTACTTC. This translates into CASSLGLATQETQYF. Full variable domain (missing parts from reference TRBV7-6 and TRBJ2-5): GAGVSQSPRYKVTKRGQDVALRCDPISGHVSLYWYRQALGQGPEFLTYFNYEAQQDKSGLPNDRFSAERPEGSISTLTIQRTEQRDSAMYRCASSLGLATQETQYFGPGTRLLVL.